This T cell receptor beta chain was captured by sequencing in a study of identical twins. Study-wide points: Twin pairs' shared out-of-frame alpha sequences were enriched in low generation probability.

With V trimmed by 5 bases and J by 4 bases, 8 bases remained unmatched. This CDR3 spans 16 amino acids. Germline assignment: CDR1 MDHEN and CDR2 SYDVKM. In this sample, this clonotype turned up many times. What it binds is not known. MiXCR was run by TCRdb on the 5' RACE reads, yielding one entry per CDR3 protein. This sample yields around 650,000 distinct CDR3 sequences, of which just over 7% are seen a single time; over 1.5% belongs to the top ten. This sample also belongs to another study, concerning yellow fever vaccine responses in identical twins.

The chain joins TRBV28 to TRBJ2-3, with TRBD2 matching over 11 bases. The source is a woman aged 18-29 years in good health. The specimen was PBMCs. The DNA for the CDR3 is TGTGCCAGCAGTACCGTAGCGGGAGGGCCCCCAGATACGCAGTATTTT. Its translation: CASSTVAGGPPDTQYF.